The TCR beta chain described here comes from a study of molecular identifiers for immune sequencing clone quantification. This clonotype was found once. A much larger clone is a single base away; this may be a read error. The V segment lost 8 bases and the J segment 3 bases; nucleotides outside the gene matches: 11. Germline V gives CDR1 SGHVS, CDR2 FQNEAQ. This CDR3 comprises 15 residues. TCRdb fed the PCR reads into MiXCR, producing one record per CDR3 protein. The sample lists around 70,000 distinct CDR3 sequences, less than 20% occurring once. The chain employs TRBV7-8 and TRBJ1-1, with TRBD1 matching over 8 bases. What was sequenced was naive CD8+ T cells from blood, with Jurkat cell RNA spiked in. The sample's subset: FACS-sorted CD8+CD4-CCR7+CD45RA+ naive T cells. The sequence was collected from a human donor in good health. Some libraries in this study had Jurkat cell RNA spiked in. CDR3 in DNA: TGTGCCAGCGGCTCGCCGCCGGACAGGGACACTGAAGCTTTCTTT. This gives the protein CASGSPPDRDTEAFF.